This T cell receptor beta chain was identified in a study of spatial heterogeneity in lung cancer. General study results and limits: At resection, ubiquitous expanded tumor TCRs appeared in blood more than at follow-up.

At least ten counts were recorded for this clonotype. The antigen is unknown. V lost 2 bases, J lost 3 bases, and 5 bases lay in between. Looked up from germline, CDR1 is MNHEY and CDR2 is SVGAGI. The CDR3 sequence is 13 residues long. The presence of a unique molecular identifier marked each TCR cDNA molecule. TCRdb re-called the 5' RACE reads through MiXCR, storing one row per CDR3 protein. The table includes about 48,000 distinct CDR3 sequences, approximately 5.7% detected once. Time point given: sample taken at primary tumor resection. The donors were 55 to 85 patients with non-small cell lung cancer that was early-stage and untreated. No cell sorting; template was whole RNA from tumor, lung tissue or PBMC.

The TCR comes from a male donor with early-stage non-small cell lung cancer. The V call is TRBV6-5, the J call TRBJ2-1; D remains ambiguous. The input for sequencing was PBMCs, taken at surgery. This CDR3 is CASSYSFYNEQFF. DNA of the CDR3: TGTGCCAGCAGTTACAGTTTCTACAATGAGCAGTTCTTC.